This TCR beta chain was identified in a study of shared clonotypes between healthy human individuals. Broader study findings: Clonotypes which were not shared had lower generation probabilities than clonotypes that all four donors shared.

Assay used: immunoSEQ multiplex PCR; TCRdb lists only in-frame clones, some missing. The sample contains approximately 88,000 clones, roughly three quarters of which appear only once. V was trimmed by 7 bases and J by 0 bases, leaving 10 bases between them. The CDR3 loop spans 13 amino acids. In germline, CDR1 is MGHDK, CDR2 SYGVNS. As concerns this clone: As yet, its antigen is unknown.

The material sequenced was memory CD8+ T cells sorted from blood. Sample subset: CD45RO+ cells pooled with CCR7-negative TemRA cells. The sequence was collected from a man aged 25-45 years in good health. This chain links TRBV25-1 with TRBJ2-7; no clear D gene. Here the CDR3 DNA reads TGTGCCAGCACCGAAGGTTCCTCCTACGAGCAGTACTTC. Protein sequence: CASTEGSSYEQYF.